The 8 T cell receptor beta chains given below trace back to one sample, sequenced in a study of cytomegalovirus exposure and HLA in healthy donors. Sequenced by immunoSEQ multiplex PCR; TCRdb stores in-frame clones only, minus some. Of about 150,000 clones listed, 70% to 90% were seen once; the top ten hold around 22%. What was sequenced was PBMCs. The receptors derive from a man younger than 35 in good health and CMV-seropositive.

The chain links TRBV18 to TRBJ1-6, with a tentative D call TRBD1 (6 bases). V lost 6 bases and J 7 bases, leaving 16 bases between the germline ends. The CDR3 consists of 15 residues. Germline V gene lookup returns CDR1 KGHSH and CDR2 LQKENI. The CDR3 protein is CASSYDTQGNSPLHF. CDR3 coding DNA: TGTGCCAGCTCGTACGACACGCAGGGGAATTCACCCCTCCACTTT.

This clone came up many times. V and J are TRBV11-1 and TRBJ2-3; 7 positions agree with TRBD2. Trimming took 5 bases from V and 6 from J; bases not matched to a gene: 20. Looked up from germline, CDR1 is SGHAT and CDR2 is FQDESV (reference sequence). This CDR3 is built from 18 residues. The CDR3 is CASSQRGTGASSSDTQYF. CDR3 in DNA: TGTGCCAGCAGCCAGCGGGGAACAGGCGCCAGCTCGAGTGATACGCAGTATTTT.

The rearrangement uses TRBV6-5 and TRBJ2-3, with a weak D call TRBD1 (7 bases). This CDR3 spans 16 amino acids. Germline assignment: CDR1 MNHEY and CDR2 SVGAGI. V shed 0 bases and J shed 2 bases, with 12 bases lying between them. The CDR3 sequence: CASSYSGRGATDTQYF. CDR3 DNA sequence: TGTGCCAGCAGTTACTCGGGCAGGGGGGCCACAGATACGCAGTATTTT.

This sequence joins TRBV27 and TRBJ2-3; D gene unclear. The CDR3 extends over 12 amino acids. V was pared by 6 bases and J by 1 base, with 5 bases between. Germline V CDR1 and CDR2: MNHEY, SMNVEV (reference sequence). The CDR3 reads CASRTGTDTQYF. The CDR3 bases are TGTGCCAGCAGGACTGGCACAGATACGCAGTATTTT.

V is TRBV10-2 and J is TRBJ2-1; 10 bases match TRBD1. The CDR3 has 16 residues. The V gene end was trimmed by 2 bases and the J gene end by 6 bases; junction bases not matched to a gene: 7. The V gene's germline CDR1 is WSHSY and CDR2 SAAADI. CDR3 sequence: CASSEPGQGLFNEQFF. In nucleotides, the CDR3 is TGCGCCAGCAGTGAGCCGGGACAGGGGTTGTTCAATGAGCAGTTCTTC.

The genes are TRBV2 and TRBJ2-5; 9 nucleotides match TRBD2. V gave up 6 bases and J gave up 2 bases; unmatched junction bases: 10. The CDR3 is 16 residues long. The germline CDR1 and CDR2 sequences are SNHLY and FYNNEI. The chain's CDR3 is CASSPGASGVQETQYF. The CDR3 DNA is TGTGCCAGCAGCCCGGGGGCTAGCGGGGTTCAAGAGACCCAGTACTTC.

This clone has ten or more counts. This sequence joins TRBV6-5 and TRBJ1-4; D remains unclear. V gave up 5 bases and J gave up 8 bases, with 15 bases separating them. This CDR3 is 14 amino acids long. Germline V gene data show CDR1 as MNHEY and CDR2 as SVGAGI. The DNA for the CDR3 is TGTGCCAGCAGTACGACACCGGGAGGCGAAAAACTGTTTTTT. This translates into CASSTTPGGEKLFF.

The rearrangement uses TRBV2 and TRBJ1-3, with a tentative D call TRBD1 (5 bases). Trimming left V 1 base short and J 2 bases short, with 12 bases between. This CDR3 has 16 amino acids. Looked up from germline, CDR1 is SNHLY and CDR2 is FYNNEI. DNA for the CDR3: TGTGCCAGCAGTGAAGGGGGACTTGTCCCTGGAAACACCATATATTTT. This encodes CASSEGGLVPGNTIYF.